This TCR beta chain was captured by sequencing in a study of CD8 T cells in ankylosing spondylitis. The study, taken as a whole, reports: Ankylosing spondylitis blood appeared to be characterized by a TCR beta motif of roughly eight highly homologous variants. Peripheral blood held disease-linked clones only at relatively low frequency, and these were CD8+. In ankylosing spondylitis patients, matched synovial fluid reportedly showed significant enrichment of disease-linked clones.

This CDR3 is 13 amino acids long. Trimming pared 7 bases from V and 2 bases from J, leaving 7 bases between. The germline V gene encodes CDR1 KGHDR and CDR2 SFDVKD. This clonotype showed up many times. Its specificity is unknown. TCRdb ran MiXCR on the 5' RACE reads and lists one entry per CDR3 protein. The sample yields approximately 550,000 distinct CDR3 sequences, about 12% seen once. This sequence originates from a male donor with ankylosing spondylitis. The V and J genes are TRBV24-1 and TRBJ2-2; tentatively, D is TRBD2 (5 bases). The sequencing sample was made of blood, either unsorted or a sorted T cell fraction (not recorded which). The CDR3 nucleotides are TGTGCCACCAGGGACTTTAACACCGGGGAGCTGTTTTTT. Amino acid sequence: CATRDFNTGELFF.